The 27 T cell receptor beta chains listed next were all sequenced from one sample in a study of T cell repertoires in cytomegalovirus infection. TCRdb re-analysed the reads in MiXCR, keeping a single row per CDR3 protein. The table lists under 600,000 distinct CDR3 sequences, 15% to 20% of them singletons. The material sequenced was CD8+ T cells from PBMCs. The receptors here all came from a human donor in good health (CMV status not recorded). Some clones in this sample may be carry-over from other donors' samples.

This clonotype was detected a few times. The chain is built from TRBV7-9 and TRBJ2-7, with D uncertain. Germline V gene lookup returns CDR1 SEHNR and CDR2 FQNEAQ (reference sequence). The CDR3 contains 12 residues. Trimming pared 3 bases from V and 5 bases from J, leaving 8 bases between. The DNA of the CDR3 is TGTGCCAGCAGCTTCAATATCGACGAGCAGTACTTC. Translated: CASSFNIDEQYF.

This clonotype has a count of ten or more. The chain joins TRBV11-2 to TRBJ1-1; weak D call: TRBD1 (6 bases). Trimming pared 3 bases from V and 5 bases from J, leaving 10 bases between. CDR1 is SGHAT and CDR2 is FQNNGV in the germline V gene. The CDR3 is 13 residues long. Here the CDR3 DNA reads TGTGCCAGCAGCTTCCAGGGGAGAACTGAAGCTTTCTTT. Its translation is CASSFQGRTEAFF. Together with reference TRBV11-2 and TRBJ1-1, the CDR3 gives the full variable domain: EAGVAQSPRYKIIEKRQSVAFWCNPISGHATLYWYQQILGQGPKLLIQFQNNGVVDDSQLPKDRFSAERLKGVDSTLKIQPAKLEDSAVYLCASSFQGRTEAFFGQGTRLTVV.

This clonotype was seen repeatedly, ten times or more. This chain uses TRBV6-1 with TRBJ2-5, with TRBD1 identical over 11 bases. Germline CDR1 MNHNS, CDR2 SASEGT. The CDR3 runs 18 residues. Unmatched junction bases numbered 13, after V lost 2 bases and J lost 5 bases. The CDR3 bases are TGTGCCAGCAGTGAATCCCCCGGGACAGGGGGTCCGGTGGAGACCCAGTACTTC. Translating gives CASSESPGTGGPVETQYF.

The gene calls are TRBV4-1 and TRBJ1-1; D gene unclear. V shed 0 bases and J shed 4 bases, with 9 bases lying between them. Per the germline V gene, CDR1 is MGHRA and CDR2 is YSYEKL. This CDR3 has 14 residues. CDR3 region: CASSQEGYGTEAFF. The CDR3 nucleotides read TGCGCCAGCAGCCAAGAAGGTTACGGCACTGAAGCTTTCTTT.

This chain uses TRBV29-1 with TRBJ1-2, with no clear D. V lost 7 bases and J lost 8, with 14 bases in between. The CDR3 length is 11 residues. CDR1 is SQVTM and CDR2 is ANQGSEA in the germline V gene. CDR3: CSGTGRRGYTF. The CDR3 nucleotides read TGCAGCGGGACCGGGAGGAGAGGCTACACCTTC.

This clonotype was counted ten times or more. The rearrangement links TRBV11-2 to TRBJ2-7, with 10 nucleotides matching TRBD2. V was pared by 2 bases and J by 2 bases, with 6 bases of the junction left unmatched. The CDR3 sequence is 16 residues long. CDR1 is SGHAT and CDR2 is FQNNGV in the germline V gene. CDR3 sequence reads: CASSLWDSGRPYEQYF. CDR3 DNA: TGTGCCAGCAGCTTATGGGATAGCGGGAGGCCCTACGAGCAGTACTTC.

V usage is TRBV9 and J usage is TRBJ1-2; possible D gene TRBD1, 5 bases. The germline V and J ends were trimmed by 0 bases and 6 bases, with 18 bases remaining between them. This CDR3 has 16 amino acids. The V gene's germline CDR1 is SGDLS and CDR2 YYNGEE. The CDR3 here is CASSVEGGGRGDGYTF. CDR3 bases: TGTGCCAGCAGCGTAGAAGGTGGGGGAAGGGGCGATGGCTACACCTTC.

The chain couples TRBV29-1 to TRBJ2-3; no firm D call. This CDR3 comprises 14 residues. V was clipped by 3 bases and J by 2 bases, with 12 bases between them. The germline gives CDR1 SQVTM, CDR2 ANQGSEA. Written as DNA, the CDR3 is TGCAGCGTTGATGGGCAGCTCTTCACAGATACGCAGTATTTT. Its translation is CSVDGQLFTDTQYF.

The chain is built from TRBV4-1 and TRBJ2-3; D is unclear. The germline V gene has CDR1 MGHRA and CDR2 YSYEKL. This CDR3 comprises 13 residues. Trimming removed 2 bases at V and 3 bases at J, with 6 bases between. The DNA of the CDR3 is TGCGCCAGCAGCCAACTGGGGACAGATACGCAGTATTTT. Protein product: CASSQLGTDTQYF.

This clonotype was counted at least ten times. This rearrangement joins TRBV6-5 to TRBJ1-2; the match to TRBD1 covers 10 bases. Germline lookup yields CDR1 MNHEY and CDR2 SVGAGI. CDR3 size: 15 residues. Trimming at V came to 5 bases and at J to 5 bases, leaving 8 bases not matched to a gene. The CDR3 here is CASSPPGQGFYGYTF. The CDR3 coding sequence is TGTGCCAGCAGTCCCCCGGGACAGGGGTTTTATGGCTACACCTTC.

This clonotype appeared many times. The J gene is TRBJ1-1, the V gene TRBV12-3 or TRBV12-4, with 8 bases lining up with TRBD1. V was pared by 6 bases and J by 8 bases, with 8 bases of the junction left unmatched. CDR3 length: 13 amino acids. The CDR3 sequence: CASSRDRGDEAFF. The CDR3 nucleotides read TGTGCCAGCAGCCGTGACAGGGGCGACGAAGCTTTCTTT.

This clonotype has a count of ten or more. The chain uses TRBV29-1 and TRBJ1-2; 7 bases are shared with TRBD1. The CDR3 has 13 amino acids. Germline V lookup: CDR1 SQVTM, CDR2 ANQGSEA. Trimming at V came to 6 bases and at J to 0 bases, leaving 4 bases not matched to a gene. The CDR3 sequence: CSVPDRANYGYTF. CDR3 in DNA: TGCAGCGTACCCGACAGGGCTAACTATGGCTACACCTTC. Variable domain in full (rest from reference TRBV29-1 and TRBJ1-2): SAVISQKPSRDICQRGTSLTIQCQVDSQVTMMFWYRQQPGQSLTLIATANQGSEATYESGFVIDKFPISRPNLTFSTLTVSNMSPEDSSIYLCSVPDRANYGYTFGSGTRLTVV.

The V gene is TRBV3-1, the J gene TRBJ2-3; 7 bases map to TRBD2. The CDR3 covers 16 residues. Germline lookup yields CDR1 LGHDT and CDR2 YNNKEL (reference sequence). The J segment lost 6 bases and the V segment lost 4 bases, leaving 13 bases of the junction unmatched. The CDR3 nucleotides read TGTGCCAGCAGCCCCTGGGGGGGGAGCACCGCGGATACGCAGTATTTT. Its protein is CASSPWGGSTADTQYF.

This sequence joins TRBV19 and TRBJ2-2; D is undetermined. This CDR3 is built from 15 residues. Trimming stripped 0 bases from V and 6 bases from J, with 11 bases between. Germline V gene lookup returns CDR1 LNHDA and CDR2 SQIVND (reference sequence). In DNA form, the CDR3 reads TGTGCCAGTAGTATAGAGTTGGGGATCGCCGGGGAGCTGTTTTTT. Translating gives CASSIELGIAGELFF.

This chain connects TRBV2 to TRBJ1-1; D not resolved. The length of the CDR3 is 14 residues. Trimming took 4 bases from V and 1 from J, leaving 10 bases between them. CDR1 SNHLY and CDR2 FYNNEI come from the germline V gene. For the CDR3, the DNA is TGTGCCAGCAGTGGGAGTACAAGGAACACTGAAGCTTTCTTT. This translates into CASSGSTRNTEAFF. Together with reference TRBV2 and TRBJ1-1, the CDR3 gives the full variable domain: EPEVTQTPSHQVTQMGQEVILRCVPISNHLYFYWYRQILGQKVEFLVSFYNNEISEKSEIFDDQFSVERPDGSNFTLKIRSTKLEDSAMYFCASSGSTRNTEAFFGQGTRLTVV.

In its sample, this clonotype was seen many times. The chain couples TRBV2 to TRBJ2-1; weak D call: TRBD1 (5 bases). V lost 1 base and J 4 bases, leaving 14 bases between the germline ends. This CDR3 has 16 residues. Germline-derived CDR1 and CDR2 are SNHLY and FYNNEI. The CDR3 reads CASSEEGIEPYNEQFF. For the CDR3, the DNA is TGTGCCAGCAGTGAAGAGGGGATTGAACCTTACAATGAGCAGTTCTTC. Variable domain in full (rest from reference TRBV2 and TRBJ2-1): EPEVTQTPSHQVTQMGQEVILRCVPISNHLYFYWYRQILGQKVEFLVSFYNNEISEKSEIFDDQFSVERPDGSNFTLKIRSTKLEDSAMYFCASSEEGIEPYNEQFFGPGTRLTVL.

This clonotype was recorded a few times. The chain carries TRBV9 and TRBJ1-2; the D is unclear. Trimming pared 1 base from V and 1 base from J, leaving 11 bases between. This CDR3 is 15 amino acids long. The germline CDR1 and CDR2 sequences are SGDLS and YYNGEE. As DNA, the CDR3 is TGTGCCAGCAGCGTATGGGGAACCCGTAACTATGGCTACACCTTC. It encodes CASSVWGTRNYGYTF.

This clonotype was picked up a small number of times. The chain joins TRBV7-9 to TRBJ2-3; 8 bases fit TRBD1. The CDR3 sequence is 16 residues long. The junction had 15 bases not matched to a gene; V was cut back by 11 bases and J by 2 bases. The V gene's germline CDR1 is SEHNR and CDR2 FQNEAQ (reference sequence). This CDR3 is CAGARHRDRPTDTQYF. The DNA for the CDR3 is TGTGCCGGCGCAAGACACCGGGACAGGCCCACAGATACGCAGTATTTT.

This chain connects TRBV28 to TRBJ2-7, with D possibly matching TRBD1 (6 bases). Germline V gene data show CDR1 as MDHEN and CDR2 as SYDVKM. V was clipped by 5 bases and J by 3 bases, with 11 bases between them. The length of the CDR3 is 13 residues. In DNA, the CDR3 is TGTGCCAGCAGTGACAGGACCATCTACGAGCAGTACTTC. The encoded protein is CASSDRTIYEQYF.

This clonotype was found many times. This CDR3 reads CASSPPGQGVTGELFF. CDR3 nucleotide sequence: TGTGCCAGCAGTCCCCCGGGACAGGGAGTCACCGGGGAGCTGTTTTTT. This chain uses TRBV7-9 with TRBJ2-2; 9 nucleotides align to TRBD1. This CDR3 is 16 amino acids long. The germline gives CDR1 SEHNR, CDR2 FQNEAQ (reference sequence). V lost 6 bases to trimming and J lost 4 bases; unmatched junction nucleotides: 9.

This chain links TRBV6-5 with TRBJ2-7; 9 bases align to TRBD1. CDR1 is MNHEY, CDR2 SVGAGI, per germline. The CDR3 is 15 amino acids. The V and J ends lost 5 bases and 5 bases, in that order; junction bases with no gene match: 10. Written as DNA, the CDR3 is TGTGCCAGCAGTCGCGGGACAGGGAGAAGGGACGAGCAGTACTTC. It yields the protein CASSRGTGRRDEQYF.

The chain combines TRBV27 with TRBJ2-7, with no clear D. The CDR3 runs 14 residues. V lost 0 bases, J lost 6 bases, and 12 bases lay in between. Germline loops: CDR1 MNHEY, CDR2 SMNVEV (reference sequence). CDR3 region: CASSLSGRTFEQYF. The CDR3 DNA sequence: TGTGCCAGCAGTTTATCCGGGCGGACCTTCGAGCAGTACTTC.

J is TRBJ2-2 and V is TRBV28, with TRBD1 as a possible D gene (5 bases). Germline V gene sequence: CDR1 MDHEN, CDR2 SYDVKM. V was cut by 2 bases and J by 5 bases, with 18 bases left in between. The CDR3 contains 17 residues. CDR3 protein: CASSLQGSRRATGELFF. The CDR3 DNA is TGTGCCAGCAGTTTACAGGGCAGCCGTAGAGCGACCGGGGAGCTGTTTTTT.

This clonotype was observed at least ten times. As DNA, the CDR3 is TGTGCCAGCAGTTACGGAGGTTATGGCTACACCTTC. Translation: CASSYGGYGYTF. This chain links TRBV6-5 with TRBJ1-2; unclear D gene. The CDR3 is made up of 12 amino acids. Germline CDR1 is MNHEY and CDR2 is SVGAGI. V lost 2 bases and J lost 5, with 6 bases in between.

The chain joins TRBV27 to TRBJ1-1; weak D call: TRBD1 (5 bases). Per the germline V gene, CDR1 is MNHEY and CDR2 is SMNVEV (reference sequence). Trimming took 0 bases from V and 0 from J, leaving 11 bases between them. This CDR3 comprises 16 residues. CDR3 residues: CASSLSRGAMNTEAFF. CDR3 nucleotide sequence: TGTGCCAGCAGTTTATCAAGGGGTGCGATGAACACTGAAGCTTTCTTT.

CDR3 loop: CASSHPYRTSGRANTGELFF. In DNA, the CDR3 is TGTGCCAGCAGTCACCCCTATAGGACTAGCGGGAGGGCAAACACCGGGGAGCTGTTTTTT. The V gene is TRBV28, the J gene TRBJ2-2, with 15 bases that match TRBD2. The CDR3 totals 20 residues. V shed 5 bases and J 2 bases; nucleotides not matched to a gene: 12. From germline, CDR1 is MDHEN and CDR2 SYDVKM.

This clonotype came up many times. The CDR3 sequence: CASSRPTTNEKLFF. The DNA for the CDR3 is TGTGCCAGTAGTAGGCCGACAACTAATGAAAAACTGTTTTTT. The rearrangement uses TRBV19 and TRBJ1-4; D remains ambiguous. V gave up 4 bases and J gave up 0 bases, with 6 bases separating them. This CDR3 comprises 14 residues. The germline CDR1 and CDR2 sequences are LNHDA and SQIVND (reference sequence).